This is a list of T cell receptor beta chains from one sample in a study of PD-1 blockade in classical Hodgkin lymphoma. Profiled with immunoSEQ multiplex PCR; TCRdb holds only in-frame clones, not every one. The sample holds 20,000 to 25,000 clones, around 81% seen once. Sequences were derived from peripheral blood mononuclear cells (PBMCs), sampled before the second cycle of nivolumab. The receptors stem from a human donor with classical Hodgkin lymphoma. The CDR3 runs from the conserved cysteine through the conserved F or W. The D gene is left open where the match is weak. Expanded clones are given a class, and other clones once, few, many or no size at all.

CDR3 protein: CASSVAPGGRDTQYF; CDR3 DNA: TGTGCCAGCAGCGTAGCGCCGGGAGGGAGAGATACGCAGTATTTT; clone size: .; J gene: TRBJ2-3; V gene: TRBV9; D gene: TRBD2
CDR3 protein: CASSYTPDTQYF; CDR3 DNA: TGTGCCAGCAGTTACACCCCAGATACGCAGTATTTT; clone size: .; J gene: TRBJ2-3; V gene: TRBV6-5; D gene: .
CDR3 protein: CASSGPGDTQYF; CDR3 DNA: TGTGCCAGCAGTGGGCCCGGGGATACGCAGTATTTT; clone size: .; J gene: TRBJ2-3; V gene: TRBV6-1; D gene: .
CDR3 protein: CASSLDIWGHSNTGELFF; CDR3 DNA: TGTGCCAGCAGCTTAGATATTTGGGGACATTCGAACACCGGGGAGCTGTTTTTT; clone size: once; J gene: TRBJ2-2; V gene: TRBV7-9; D gene: .
CDR3 protein: CASSPSTSGETQYF; CDR3 DNA: TGTGCCAGCTCACCATCAACCAGCGGGGAGACCCAGTACTTC; clone size: once; J gene: TRBJ2-5; V gene: TRBV18; D gene: .
CDR3 protein: CASIVRWSGIDEQFF; CDR3 DNA: TGTGCCAGCATCGTTAGGTGGAGTGGGATCGATGAGCAGTTCTTC; clone size: .; J gene: TRBJ2-1; V gene: TRBV6-6; D gene: .
CDR3 protein: CASSLTGEIGELFF; CDR3 DNA: TGTGCCAGCAGCTTAACAGGGGAGATCGGGGAGCTGTTTTTT; clone size: few; J gene: TRBJ2-2; V gene: TRBV7-9; D gene: TRBD1
CDR3 protein: CASSPTSGGVSMAETQYF; CDR3 DNA: TGTGCCAGCTCACCAACTAGCGGGGGTGTTTCAATGGCAGAGACCCAGTACTTC; clone size: .; J gene: TRBJ2-5; V gene: TRBV18; D gene: TRBD2
CDR3 protein: CASSRKTGTGFYEQYF; CDR3 DNA: TGTGCCAGCAGCCGTAAAACCGGGACAGGGTTTTACGAGCAGTACTTC; clone size: .; J gene: TRBJ2-7; V gene: TRBV27; D gene: TRBD1
CDR3 protein: CSVEATGTYEQYF; CDR3 DNA: TGCAGCGTTGAAGCGACAGGGACCTACGAGCAGTACTTC; clone size: once; J gene: TRBJ2-7; V gene: TRBV29-1; D gene: TRBD1
CDR3 protein: CASTLRQDTEAFF; CDR3 DNA: TGTGCCAGCACCCTTCGGCAGGACACTGAAGCTTTCTTT; clone size: .; J gene: TRBJ1-1; V gene: TRBV7-9; D gene: .
CDR3 protein: CASSLVRPQNTGELFF; CDR3 DNA: TGTGCCAGCAGCTTAGTTCGTCCCCAGAACACCGGGGAGCTGTTTTTT; clone size: .; J gene: TRBJ2-2; V gene: TRBV7-9; D gene: .
CDR3 protein: CASSPSGGYNEQFF; CDR3 DNA: TGTGCCAGCAGCCCAAGCGGGGGTTACAATGAGCAGTTCTTC; clone size: few; J gene: TRBJ2-1; V gene: TRBV7-2; D gene: TRBD2
CDR3 protein: CASRTKPAGVNTGELFF; CDR3 DNA: TGCGCCAGCAGAACGAAGCCTGCGGGAGTGAACACCGGGGAGCTGTTTTTT; clone size: .; J gene: TRBJ2-2; V gene: TRBV5-1; D gene: TRBD2
CDR3 protein: CASSLGSGATYNEQFF; CDR3 DNA: TGTGCCAGCAGTTTGGGGTCGGGAGCAACCTACAATGAGCAGTTCTTC; clone size: .; J gene: TRBJ2-1; V gene: TRBV27; D gene: .
CDR3 protein: CASTNRGEAFF; CDR3 DNA: TGTGCCAGTACCAACAGGGGGGAAGCTTTCTTT; clone size: .; J gene: TRBJ1-1; V gene: TRBV19; D gene: TRBD1
CDR3 protein: CASSLVGGSSYNEQFF; CDR3 DNA: TGTGCCAGCAGCTTGGTTGGCGGGAGCTCCTACAATGAGCAGTTCTTC; clone size: few; J gene: TRBJ2-1; V gene: TRBV5-6; D gene: TRBD2
CDR3 protein: CASSPGRRFGYTF; CDR3 DNA: TGTGCCAGCTCACCGGGCAGGCGTTTTGGCTACACCTTC; clone size: few; J gene: TRBJ1-2; V gene: TRBV18; D gene: .
CDR3 protein: CAISNFYREYRDTQYF; CDR3 DNA: TGTGCCATCAGCAATTTTTACAGGGAGTACAGAGATACGCAGTATTTT; clone size: .; J gene: TRBJ2-3; V gene: TRBV10-3; D gene: .
CDR3 protein: CASSTRGTGPNSPLHF; CDR3 DNA: TGTGCCAGCAGCACTAGGGGGACAGGCCCTAATTCACCCCTCCACTTT; clone size: .; J gene: TRBJ1-6; V gene: TRBV11-2; D gene: TRBD1
CDR3 protein: CASSSGLRAGNTEAFF; CDR3 DNA: TGTGCCAGCAGCTCCGGATTAAGAGCCGGGAACACTGAAGCTTTCTTT; clone size: few; J gene: TRBJ1-1; V gene: TRBV11-1; D gene: .
CDR3 protein: CASSYTYDSGNTIYF; CDR3 DNA: TGTGCCAGCAGTTACACTTATGACAGTGGAAACACCATATATTTT; clone size: .; J gene: TRBJ1-3; V gene: TRBV6-5; D gene: .
CDR3 protein: CASSDGTSYNEQFF; CDR3 DNA: TGTGCCAGCAGCGACGGAACCTCCTACAATGAGCAGTTCTTC; clone size: .; J gene: TRBJ2-1; V gene: TRBV7-8; D gene: .
CDR3 protein: CASSEAFTDTQYF; CDR3 DNA: TGTGCCAGCAGTGAAGCGTTCACAGATACGCAGTATTTT; clone size: .; J gene: TRBJ2-3; V gene: TRBV6-1; D gene: .
CDR3 protein: CASSLPTGGGNIQYF; CDR3 DNA: TGTGCCAGCAGTTTACCAACAGGGGGTGGGAACATTCAGTACTTC; clone size: .; J gene: TRBJ2-4; V gene: TRBV28; D gene: TRBD1
CDR3 protein: CASSSQDGDNEQFF; CDR3 DNA: TGTGCCAGCAGCTCACAAGATGGGGACAATGAGCAGTTCTTC; clone size: .; J gene: TRBJ2-1; V gene: TRBV7-6; D gene: .
CDR3 protein: CASSKVQGGFEKLFF; CDR3 DNA: TGTGCCAGCAGCAAAGTGCAGGGTGGGTTTGAAAAACTGTTTTTT; clone size: .; J gene: TRBJ1-4; V gene: TRBV21-1; D gene: .
CDR3 protein: CASSQVYGGIQYF; CDR3 DNA: TGCGCCAGCAGCCAAGTCTACGGGGGCATTCAGTACTTC; clone size: few; J gene: TRBJ2-4; V gene: TRBV4-1; D gene: .
CDR3 protein: CASTIRGQGQAFF; CDR3 DNA: TGTGCCAGCACCATACGAGGGCAGGGCCAAGCTTTCTTT; clone size: .; J gene: TRBJ1-1; V gene: TRBV7-9; D gene: .
CDR3 protein: CASSPPYGTSSTDTQYF; CDR3 DNA: TGTGCCAGCTCACCACCGTACGGAACCTCTAGCACAGATACGCAGTATTTT; clone size: .; J gene: TRBJ2-3; V gene: TRBV18; D gene: .
CDR3 protein: CASSDLAGGIAGELFF; CDR3 DNA: TGTGCCAGCAGTGATCTAGCGGGAGGGATCGCCGGGGAGCTGTTTTTT; clone size: .; J gene: TRBJ2-2; V gene: TRBV25-1; D gene: TRBD2
CDR3 protein: CASSDGVPNEKLFF; CDR3 DNA: TGTGCCAGCAGCGATGGGGTTCCTAATGAAAAACTGTTTTTT; clone size: .; J gene: TRBJ1-4; V gene: TRBV9; D gene: .
CDR3 protein: CASSQLAGTQYF; CDR3 DNA: TGTGCCAGCAGCCAACTTGCCGGGACCCAGTACTTC; clone size: once; J gene: TRBJ2-5; V gene: TRBV14; D gene: .
CDR3 protein: CASSLEYGNQPQHF; CDR3 DNA: TGTGCCAGCAGCTTGGAATACGGGAATCAGCCCCAGCATTTT; clone size: .; J gene: TRBJ1-5; V gene: TRBV5-8; D gene: .
CDR3 protein: CASSREGQGAGNTIYF; CDR3 DNA: TGCGCCAGCAGCAGGGAAGGACAGGGAGCTGGAAACACCATATATTTT; clone size: .; J gene: TRBJ1-3; V gene: TRBV5-1; D gene: TRBD1
CDR3 protein: CASSVGPGTGAAFF; CDR3 DNA: TGTGCCAGCAGCGTAGGGCCGGGGACAGGGGCAGCTTTCTTT; clone size: .; J gene: TRBJ1-1; V gene: TRBV9; D gene: TRBD1
CDR3 protein: CASSLSGTEAFF; CDR3 DNA: TGTGCCAGCAGTTTATCGGGGACTGAAGCTTTCTTT; clone size: .; J gene: TRBJ1-1; V gene: TRBV27; D gene: .
CDR3 protein: CASSDWADYNEQFF; CDR3 DNA: TGTGCCAGCTCCGACTGGGCGGACTACAATGAGCAGTTCTTC; clone size: once; J gene: TRBJ2-1; V gene: TRBV19; D gene: .
CDR3 protein: CASSLNSGNTGELFF; CDR3 DNA: TGTGCCAGCAGCCTTAACAGCGGGAACACCGGGGAGCTGTTTTTT; clone size: .; J gene: TRBJ2-2; V gene: TRBV6-6; D gene: .
CDR3 protein: CASSASGMSTDTQYF; CDR3 DNA: TGTGCCAGCAGTGCGAGCGGGATGAGCACAGATACGCAGTATTTT; clone size: .; J gene: TRBJ2-3; V gene: TRBV2; D gene: TRBD2
CDR3 protein: CASSLAITDTQYF; CDR3 DNA: TGTGCCAGCAGCTTGGCCATCACAGATACGCAGTATTTT; clone size: .; J gene: TRBJ2-3; V gene: TRBV5-4; D gene: .
CDR3 protein: CASSRTSGDNEQFF; CDR3 DNA: TGCGCCAGCAGCCGGACTAGCGGAGACAATGAGCAGTTCTTC; clone size: .; J gene: TRBJ2-1; V gene: TRBV5-1; D gene: TRBD2
CDR3 protein: CASSLEVNTEAFF; CDR3 DNA: TGCGCCAGCAGCTTGGAAGTGAACACTGAAGCTTTCTTT; clone size: medium-sized; J gene: TRBJ1-1; V gene: TRBV5-1; D gene: .
CDR3 protein: CASNLLGGLRGYTF; CDR3 DNA: TGTGCCAGCAACCTACTGGGGGGTTTACGTGGCTACACCTTC; clone size: .; J gene: TRBJ1-2; V gene: TRBV5-5; D gene: .
CDR3 protein: CASSPGGSNYGYTF; CDR3 DNA: TGTGCCAGCAGCCCCGGTGGGTCTAACTATGGCTACACCTTC; clone size: medium-sized; J gene: TRBJ1-2; V gene: TRBV9; D gene: .
CDR3 protein: CASSLESSGIYNEQFF; CDR3 DNA: TGTGCCAGCAGCTTAGAAAGTAGCGGGATCTACAATGAGCAGTTCTTC; clone size: .; J gene: TRBJ2-1; V gene: TRBV11-2; D gene: TRBD2
CDR3 protein: CATSRDRSYEQYF; CDR3 DNA: TGTGCCACCAGCAGAGATCGTAGCTACGAGCAGTACTTC; clone size: .; J gene: TRBJ2-7; V gene: TRBV15; D gene: .
CDR3 protein: CASTPSGGMNQPQHF; CDR3 DNA: TGTGCCAGCACCCCTAGTGGGGGCATGAATCAGCCCCAGCATTTT; clone size: .; J gene: TRBJ1-5; V gene: TRBV21-1; D gene: .
CDR3 protein: CASSGGPQETQYF; CDR3 DNA: TGTGCCAGCAGCGGGGGCCCCCAAGAGACCCAGTACTTC; clone size: .; J gene: TRBJ2-5; V gene: TRBV7-2; D gene: .